Below, one TCR beta chain is given with its context. These data come from a study of blood T cell repertoires in COVID-19. Looking at the study overall: The origin of the acute and convalescent COVID-19 samples was the United States, Italy and Spain. PBMCs, B-cell-depleted T cells, or T cells were the source of the cDNA or gDNA that made up the material.

Under the authors' procedure: The authors estimated nucleated cell counts from reference gene primer amplification. Only in-frame clones appear in the TCRdb table, and some are missing; sequencing was by immunoSEQ multiplex PCR. The V and J calls and the clone size are those of that table, but D and trimming were determined from the DNA. This table has around 83,000 clones, around 87% appearing once. This CDR3 has 12 residues. The germline V gene encodes CDR1 GTSNPN and CDR2 SVGIG (reference sequence). Trimming took 3 bases from V and 8 from J, leaving 10 bases between them. Sequencing used peripheral blood. This receptor was obtained from an elderly man with active or convalescent COVID-19. The V and J genes are TRBV30 and TRBJ1-4, with D possibly being TRBD1 (5 bases). The CDR3 DNA reads as TGTGCCTGGAGGGGGGGGAGCGAAAAACTGTTTTTT. Amino acid sequence: CAWRGGSEKLFF. The full variable domain, with the rest looked up from reference TRBV30 and TRBJ1-4, is SQTIHQWPATLVQPVGSPLSLECTVEGTSNPNLYWYRQAAGRGLQLLFYSVGIGQISSEVPQNLSASRPQDRQFILSSKKLLLSDSGFYLCAWRGGSEKLFFGSGTQLSVL.